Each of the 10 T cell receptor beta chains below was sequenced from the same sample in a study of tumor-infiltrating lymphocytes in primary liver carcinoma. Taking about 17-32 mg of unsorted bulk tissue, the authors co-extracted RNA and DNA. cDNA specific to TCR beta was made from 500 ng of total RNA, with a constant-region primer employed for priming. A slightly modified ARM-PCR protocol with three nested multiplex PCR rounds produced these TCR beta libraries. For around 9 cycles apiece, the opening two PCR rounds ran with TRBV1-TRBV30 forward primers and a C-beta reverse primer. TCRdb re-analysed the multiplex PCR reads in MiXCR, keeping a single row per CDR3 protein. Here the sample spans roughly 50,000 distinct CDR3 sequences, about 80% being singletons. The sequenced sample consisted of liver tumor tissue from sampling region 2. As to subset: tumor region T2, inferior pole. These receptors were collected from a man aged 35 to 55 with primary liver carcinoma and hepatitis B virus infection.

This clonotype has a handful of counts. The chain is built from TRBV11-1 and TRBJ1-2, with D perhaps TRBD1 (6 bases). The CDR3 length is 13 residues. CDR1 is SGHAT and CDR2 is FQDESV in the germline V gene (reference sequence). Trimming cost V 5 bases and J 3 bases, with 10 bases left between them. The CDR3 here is CASSPGHHYGYTF. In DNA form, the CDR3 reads TGTGCCAGCAGCCCGGGACACCACTATGGCTACACCTTC.

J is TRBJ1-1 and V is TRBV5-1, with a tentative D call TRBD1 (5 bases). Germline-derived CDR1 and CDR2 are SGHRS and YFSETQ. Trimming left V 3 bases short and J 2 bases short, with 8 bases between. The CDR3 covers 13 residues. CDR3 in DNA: TGCGCCAGCAGCTCGGGGGATAACACTGAAGCTTTCTTT. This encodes CASSSGDNTEAFF.

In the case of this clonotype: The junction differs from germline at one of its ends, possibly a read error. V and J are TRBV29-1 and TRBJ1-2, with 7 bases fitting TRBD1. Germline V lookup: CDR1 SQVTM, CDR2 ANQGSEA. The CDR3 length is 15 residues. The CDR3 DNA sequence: TGCAGCGTCGCGGACGGGGGCAGTAACATAGGGGGCTACACCTTT. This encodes CSVADGGSNIGGYTF.

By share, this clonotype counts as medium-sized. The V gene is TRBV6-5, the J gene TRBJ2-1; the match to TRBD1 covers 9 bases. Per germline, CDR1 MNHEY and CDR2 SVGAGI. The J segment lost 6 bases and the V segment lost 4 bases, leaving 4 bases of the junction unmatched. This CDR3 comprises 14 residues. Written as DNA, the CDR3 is TGTGCCAGCAGTTGGCAGGACAGGGGCAATGAGCAGTTCTTC. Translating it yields CASSWQDRGNEQFF.

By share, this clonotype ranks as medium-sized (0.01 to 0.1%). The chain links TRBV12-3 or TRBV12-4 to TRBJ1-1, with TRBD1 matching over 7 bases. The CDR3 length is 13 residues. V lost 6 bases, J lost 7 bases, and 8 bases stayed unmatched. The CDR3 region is CASSRGTSYEAFF. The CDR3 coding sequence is TGTGCCAGCAGCAGGGGGACGTCTTATGAAGCTTTCTTT.

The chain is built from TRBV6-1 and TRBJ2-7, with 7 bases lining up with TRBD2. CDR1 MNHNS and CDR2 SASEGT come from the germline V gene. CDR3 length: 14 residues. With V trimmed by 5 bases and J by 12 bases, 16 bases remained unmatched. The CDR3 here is CASSPGGRTYERYF. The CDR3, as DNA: TGTGCCAGCAGTCCCGGCGGGAGAACCTACGAACGGTACTTC.

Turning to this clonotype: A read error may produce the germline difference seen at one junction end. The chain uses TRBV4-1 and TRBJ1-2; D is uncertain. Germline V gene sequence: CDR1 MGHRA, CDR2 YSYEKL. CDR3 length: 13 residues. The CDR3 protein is CAISDTANYGYTF. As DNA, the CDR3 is TGCGCCATCAGCGATACTGCTAACTATGGCTACACCTTC.

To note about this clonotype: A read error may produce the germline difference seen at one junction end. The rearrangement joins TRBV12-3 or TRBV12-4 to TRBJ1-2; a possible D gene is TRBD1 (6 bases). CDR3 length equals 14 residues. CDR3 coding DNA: TGTGCCAGCAGTTCCACAGGGTACGGGGATGGCTGCACCTTC. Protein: CASSSTGYGDGCTF.

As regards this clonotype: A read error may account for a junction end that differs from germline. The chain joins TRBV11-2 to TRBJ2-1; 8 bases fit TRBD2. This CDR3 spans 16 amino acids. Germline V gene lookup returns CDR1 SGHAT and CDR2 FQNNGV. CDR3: CARSSRPGGRICEQFF. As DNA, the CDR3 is TGTGCCAGAAGCTCGCGCCCCGGCGGGAGGATCTGTGAGCAGTTCTTC.

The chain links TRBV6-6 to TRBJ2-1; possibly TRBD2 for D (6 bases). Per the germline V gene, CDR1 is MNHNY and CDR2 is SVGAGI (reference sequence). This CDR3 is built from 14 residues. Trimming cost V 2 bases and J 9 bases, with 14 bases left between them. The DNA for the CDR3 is TGTGCCAGCAGTTACGGCAGGAGGGCGGTTGAGCAGTTCTTC. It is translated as CASSYGRRAVEQFF.